The 20 T cell receptor beta chains below were found in one sample sequenced in a study of cytomegalovirus exposure and HLA in healthy donors. This PCR relied on a set of 60 Vbeta primers and 13 Jbeta primers. TCRdb's table, derived via immunoSEQ multiplex PCR, lists solely in-frame clones and lacks some. The sample has roughly 200,000 clones; around 80% are singletons. Input material: PBMCs. The source is a woman aged 50 to 60 in good health and CMV-seronegative.

The CDR3 protein is CASSIALTASGNTIYF. In DNA, the CDR3 is TGTGCCAGTAGTATCGCCCTGACAGCCTCTGGAAACACCATATATTTT. The V gene is TRBV19, the J gene TRBJ1-3; D might be TRBD1 (5 bases). This CDR3 is 16 amino acids long. Trimming stripped 3 bases from V and 0 bases from J, with 12 bases between. Germline CDR1 reads LNHDA; CDR2 reads SQIVND (reference sequence). Variable domain in full (rest from reference TRBV19 and TRBJ1-3): DGGITQSPKYLFRKEGQNVTLSCEQNLNHDAMYWYRQDPGQGLRLIYYSQIVNDFQKGDIAEGYSVSREKKESFPLTVTSAQKNPTAFYLCASSIALTASGNTIYFGEGSWLTVV.

The DNA of the CDR3 is TGCGCCAGCAGCTTGGGTTCTAGCGGTTGGAACGAGCAGTACTTC. This codes for CASSLGSSGWNEQYF. This sequence joins TRBV5-1 and TRBJ2-7; TRBD2 matches at 7 bases. With V trimmed by 0 bases and J by 5 bases, 8 bases remained unmatched. From germline, CDR1 is SGHRS and CDR2 YFSETQ. The CDR3 length is 15 residues.

The V and J genes are TRBV30 and TRBJ1-6, with D perhaps matching TRBD1 (6 bases). The CDR3 spans 14 residues. Trimming took off 3 bases at V and 5 bases at J, with 11 bases between the two ends. CDR1 GTSNPN and CDR2 SVGIG come from the germline V gene (reference sequence). The DNA of the CDR3 is TGTGCCTGGAGCGAGACAGGCAATAATTCACCCCTCCACTTT. Encoded protein: CAWSETGNNSPLHF.

V is TRBV27 and J is TRBJ2-1, with D hard to call. The CDR3 contains 14 residues. The V gene lost 4 bases and the J gene lost 9 bases, with 16 bases spanning the gap. Germline CDR1 reads MNHEY; CDR2 reads SMNVEV (reference sequence). The CDR3 is CASSSPPPPGEQFF. DNA of the CDR3: TGTGCCAGCAGTTCGCCGCCACCTCCGGGTGAGCAGTTCTTC.

This sequence joins TRBV4-1 and TRBJ2-5; perhaps TRBD2 as D (6 bases). The length of the CDR3 is 16 residues. Looked up from germline, CDR1 is MGHRA and CDR2 is YSYEKL. V shed 3 bases and J shed 4 bases, with 18 bases lying between them. CDR3 nucleotide sequence: TGCGCCAGCAGCCAGCCGCGCCGGGGGAGGCGAGAGACCCAGTACTTC. Translating it yields CASSQPRRGRRETQYF.

This sequence joins TRBV27 and TRBJ1-4; TRBD1 aligns across 7 bases. The CDR3 has 15 amino acids. Germline CDR1 reads MNHEY; CDR2 reads SMNVEV (reference sequence). V shed 5 bases and J 4 bases; nucleotides not matched to a gene: 7. This CDR3 is CASSPQGGVNEKLFF. The CDR3, as DNA: TGTGCCAGCAGTCCCCAGGGGGGCGTTAATGAAAAACTGTTTTTT.

The V gene is TRBV19, the J gene TRBJ1-5; 8 bases align to TRBD1. The V gene end was trimmed by 8 bases and the J gene end by 4 bases; junction bases not matched to a gene: 1. CDR1 and CDR2 (germline): LNHDA, SQIVND (reference sequence). This CDR3 is built from 12 residues. CDR3 DNA sequence: TGTGCCAGTCGACAGGGGAATCAGCCCCAGCATTTT. It encodes CASRQGNQPQHF. Full variable domain (rest looked up from reference TRBV19 and TRBJ1-5): DGGITQSPKYLFRKEGQNVTLSCEQNLNHDAMYWYRQDPGQGLRLIYYSQIVNDFQKGDIAEGYSVSREKKESFPLTVTSAQKNPTAFYLCASRQGNQPQHFGDGTRLSIL.

This chain joins TRBV7-8 and TRBJ2-5, with unresolved D. V lost 1 base and J lost 0, with 12 bases in between. This CDR3 comprises 16 residues. Germline CDR1 is SGHVS and CDR2 is FQNEAQ. As DNA, the CDR3 is TGTGCCAGCAGCTTAGGGCTCCAGCGAGACCAAGAGACCCAGTACTTC. Its protein is CASSLGLQRDQETQYF.

The chain is built from TRBV7-3 and TRBJ2-1; TRBD2 agrees at 10 bases. This CDR3 comprises 16 residues. V lost 0 bases and J lost 6; bases outside the gene matches: 5. CDR1 and CDR2 from the germline V gene are SGHTA and FQGTGA. Here the CDR3 reads CASSLTALAGVNEQFF. CDR3 in DNA: TGTGCCAGCAGCTTAACTGCCCTAGCGGGAGTCAATGAGCAGTTCTTC.

The sample holds a few counts of this clone. J is TRBJ2-5 and V is TRBV5-4; tentatively, D is TRBD2 (5 bases). Germline V gives CDR1 SGHNT, CDR2 YYREEE (reference sequence). V was shortened by 5 bases and J by 4 bases, with 15 bases between the two germline ends. CDR3 size: 14 residues. The CDR3 sequence is CASRPERAPETQYF. DNA for the CDR3: TGTGCCAGCAGGCCGGAGAGGGCCCCAGAGACCCAGTACTTC.

The rearrangement joins TRBV30 to TRBJ2-1, with TRBD2 identical over 9 bases. Germline V gene data show CDR1 as GTSNPN and CDR2 as SVGIG (reference sequence). The ends lost 1 base at V and 5 bases at J; junction bases unmatched: 3. CDR3 length: 14 amino acids. The chain's CDR3 is CAWSATSGNNEQFF. CDR3 coding DNA: TGTGCCTGGAGTGCGACTAGCGGAAACAATGAGCAGTTCTTC.

CDR3 sequence: CASSNDRGGYEQYF. The CDR3 DNA reads as TGCGCCAGCAGCAACGACAGGGGGGGCTACGAGCAGTACTTC. The gene calls are TRBV5-1 and TRBJ2-5; 9 bases align to TRBD1. The end of the DNA aligns better with TRBJ2-7, so the J call may be wrong. The CDR3 length is 14 residues. Per germline, CDR1 SGHRS and CDR2 YFSETQ.

The CDR3: CAWNNIWYEKLFF. CDR3 sequence (DNA): TGTGCCTGGAACAATATTTGGTATGAAAAACTGTTTTTT. The rearrangement links TRBV30 to TRBJ1-4; no clear D. The germline V gene encodes CDR1 GTSNPN and CDR2 SVGIG (reference sequence). CDR3 length: 13 amino acids. Trimming pared 4 bases from V and 6 bases from J, leaving 12 bases between.

This clone was seen just once. The genes are TRBV7-2 and TRBJ2-7, with D unclear. The CDR3 consists of 13 residues. Germline CDR1 is SGHTA and CDR2 is FQGNSA. Trimming removed 3 bases from V and 0 bases from J, with 6 bases in between. The CDR3 coding sequence is TGTGCCAGCAGCTTGTTTAGCTCCTACGAGCAGTACTTC. Its protein product is CASSLFSSYEQYF.

This clone was seen only a few times. This sequence joins TRBV28 and TRBJ1-5, with TRBD1 matching 11 bases. The V and J ends lost 6 bases and 6 bases, in that order; junction bases with no gene match: 10. Germline V lookup: CDR1 MDHEN, CDR2 SYDVKM. The CDR3 has 16 amino acids. The CDR3 loop reads CASSSPDRGPSQPQHF. The CDR3 region has the DNA TGTGCCAGCAGCTCCCCGGACAGGGGGCCTTCTCAGCCCCAGCATTTT.

The J gene is TRBJ2-7, the V gene TRBV7-9; 10 bases agree with TRBD2. In germline, CDR1 is SEHNR, CDR2 FQNEAQ (reference sequence). With V trimmed by 6 bases and J by 0 bases, 5 bases remained unmatched. The CDR3 runs 15 residues. DNA of the CDR3: TGTGCCAGCAGTTTGGGACTAGCGCGCTCCTACGAGCAGTACTTC. Encoded protein: CASSLGLARSYEQYF.

The chain couples TRBV29-1 to TRBJ2-7; 7 bases match TRBD2. Trimming cost V 4 bases and J 1 base; bases outside gene matches: 10. The germline CDR1 and CDR2 sequences are SQVTM and ANQGSEA. The length of the CDR3 is 15 residues. The CDR3 is CSVGRPGGRSYEQYF. Written as DNA, the CDR3 is TGCAGCGTTGGACGGCCCGGGGGGAGATCCTACGAGCAGTACTTC.

V gene TRBV4-1 combines with J gene TRBJ2-7, with TRBD2 matching 7 bases. The CDR3 has 17 amino acids. Per the germline V gene, CDR1 is MGHRA and CDR2 is YSYEKL. With 2 bases clipped from V and 4 bases from J, the junction kept 14 bases outside the gene matches. CDR3 amino acids: CASSQPPGWGGDYEQYF. The CDR3, as DNA: TGCGCCAGCAGCCAACCCCCTGGTTGGGGAGGGGATTACGAGCAGTACTTC.

The table lists this clone with a count of one. J is TRBJ1-2 and V is TRBV6-5; D is ambiguous. Germline V gives CDR1 MNHEY, CDR2 SVGAGI. The V end lost 2 bases, the J end lost 1 base, and 11 bases lay between the germline ends. This CDR3 is built from 15 residues. This CDR3 is CASSYDHTFNYGYTF. The CDR3 DNA sequence: TGTGCCAGCAGTTACGATCACACGTTTAACTATGGCTACACCTTC.

The CDR3 region has the DNA TGTGCCAGCAGGTACAGGGAATCCTACGAGCAGTACTTC. Residues: CASRYRESYEQYF. The V call is TRBV7-9, the J call TRBJ2-7; perhaps TRBD1 as D (6 bases). Germline V gene sequence: CDR1 SEHNR, CDR2 FQNEAQ (reference sequence). The CDR3 is made up of 13 amino acids. V shed 6 bases and J shed 1 base, with 10 bases lying between them.